This TCR beta chain was recorded in a study of cytomegalovirus exposure and HLA in healthy donors. Notes on this clone: Its antigen is undetermined.

Primers for the PCR totalled 60 Vbeta and 13 Jbeta. Measured with immunoSEQ multiplex PCR; TCRdb has only the in-frame clones, and not every one. The sample carries some 150,000 clones, 80% to 85% recorded once. V was shortened by 0 bases and J by 8 bases, with 23 bases between the two germline ends. The CDR3 length is 18 residues. Germline CDR1 reads MNHNS; CDR2 reads SASEGT. Study observations and caveats: When analyzed later, a missense DCLRE1C variant was found to be linked to TCR beta V- and J-gene trimming. Within the data, a cluster of highly shared sequence variants was likely a sequencing artifact.

The TCR originated in a male donor in good health and CMV-seronegative. Sequenced input: PBMCs. This sequence joins TRBV6-1 and TRBJ2-1; D may be TRBD2 (7 bases). In DNA form, the CDR3 reads TGTGCCAGCAGTGAAGCGCTGGCTGGCGGGGGACAATTAGATGAGCAGTTCTTC. The encoded protein is CASSEALAGGGQLDEQFF.